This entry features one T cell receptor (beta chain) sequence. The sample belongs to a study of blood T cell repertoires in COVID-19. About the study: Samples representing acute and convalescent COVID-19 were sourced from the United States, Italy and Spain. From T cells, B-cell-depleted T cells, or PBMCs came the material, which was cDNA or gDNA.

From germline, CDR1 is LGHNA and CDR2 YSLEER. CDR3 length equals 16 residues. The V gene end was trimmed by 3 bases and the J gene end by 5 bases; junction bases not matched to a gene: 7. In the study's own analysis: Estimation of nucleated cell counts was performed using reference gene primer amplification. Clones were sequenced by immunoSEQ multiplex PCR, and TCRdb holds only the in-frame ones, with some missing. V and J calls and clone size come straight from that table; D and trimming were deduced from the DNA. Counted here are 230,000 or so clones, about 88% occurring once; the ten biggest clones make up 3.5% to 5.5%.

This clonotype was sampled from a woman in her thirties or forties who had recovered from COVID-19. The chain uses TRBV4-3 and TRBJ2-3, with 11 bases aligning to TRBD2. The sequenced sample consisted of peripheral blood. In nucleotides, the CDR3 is TGCGCCAGCAGCCAGGATAGCACTAGCGGGAGAGATACGCAGTATTTT. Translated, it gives CASSQDSTSGRDTQYF.